The clone carrying this T cell receptor (beta chain) showed up many times. Antigen specificity is unknown. Germline V lookup: CDR1 PRHDT, CDR2 FYEKMQ (reference sequence). The V and J ends lost 3 bases and 2 bases, in that order; junction bases with no gene match: 6. The CDR3 is 15 residues long. The entry originates in a study of cytomegalovirus exposure and HLA in healthy donors. General study results and limits: For TCR beta chains, V- and J-gene trimming was later linked to a missense DCLRE1C variant. Most TCR beta V segments were productive about 90% or about 30% of the time in an earlier analysis.

PCR amplification relied on 60 Vbeta primers (plus 13 Jbeta primers). Sequencing used immunoSEQ multiplex PCR; TCRdb keeps in-frame clones, though not all of them. The data show about 140,000 clones, with approximately 67% seen just once and 6.5% held by the top ten. This chain connects TRBV13 to TRBJ2-7; 8 bases agree with TRBD1. The sequence derives from a woman aged 55-69 years in good health and CMV-seronegative. Input material: PBMCs. The CDR3 loop reads CASSFRQGRTYEQYF. The CDR3 nucleotides are TGTGCCAGCAGCTTTCGACAGGGGCGAACCTACGAGCAGTACTTC.